The 26 T cell receptor beta chains presented below share a single source sample, sequenced in a study of T cells in Graves' hyperthyroidism and ophthalmopathy. TCR beta CDR3 regions were amplified from RNA transcripts. RT-PCR in the first round (using the HTBI primer set) targeted the TCR CDR3. MiXCR was run by TCRdb on the multiplex PCR reads, yielding one entry per CDR3 protein. The repertoire holds 550,000 to 600,000 distinct CDR3 sequences, with 13% to 15% as singletons. What was sequenced was blood. The receptors were gathered from a woman aged 18-30 years with Graves' ophthalmopathy.

This clonotype was counted ten times or more. The rearrangement joins TRBV5-1 to TRBJ2-5; 8 bases are a match to TRBD2. The junction had 4 bases not matched to a gene; V was cut back by 0 bases and J by 3 bases. The CDR3 covers 15 residues. CDR1 is SGHRS and CDR2 is YFSETQ in the germline V gene. This CDR3 is CASSLASGGEETQYF. The CDR3, as DNA: TGCGCCAGCAGCTTGGCCAGCGGGGGAGAAGAGACCCAGTACTTC.

The J gene is TRBJ2-3, the V gene TRBV19; 9 bases are a match to TRBD1. J gave up 5 bases and V 3 bases, and 6 bases lay outside the gene matches. The germline CDR1 and CDR2 sequences are LNHDA and SQIVND (reference sequence). The CDR3 is 15 residues long. The CDR3 DNA sequence: TGTGCCAGTAGTATCCTGGACAGGGGCAAAGATACGCAGTATTTT. This sequence encodes CASSILDRGKDTQYF.

The gene calls are TRBV29-1 and TRBJ2-5; TRBD1 or TRBD2 may be the D gene (8 bases each). The length of the CDR3 is 12 residues. From germline, CDR1 is SQVTM and CDR2 ANQGSEA. This CDR3 reads CSVRQGREAQYF. CDR3 sequence (DNA): TGCAGTGTGAGACAGGGGCGGGAGGCCCAGTACTTC.

This clonotype appeared many times. This chain links TRBV12-3 or TRBV12-4 with TRBJ2-1; possibly TRBD2 for D (6 bases). The CDR3 sequence is 16 residues long. V was clipped by 6 bases and J by 3 bases, with 18 bases between them. CDR3 coding DNA: TGTGCCAGCAGCTCCCCCCGGGACTCCGTCTACAATGAGCAGTTCTTC. It codes for CASSSPRDSVYNEQFF.

This clonotype appeared many times. V is TRBV19 and J is TRBJ1-5; D unresolved. The CDR3 is 13 amino acids. The V end lost 3 bases, the J end lost 6 bases, and 9 bases lay between the germline ends. Germline loops: CDR1 LNHDA, CDR2 SQIVND (reference sequence). CDR3 loop: CASSIARGQPQHF. CDR3 DNA sequence: TGTGCCAGTAGTATCGCACGGGGTCAGCCCCAGCATTTT.

The J gene is TRBJ1-5, the V gene TRBV28, with D maybe TRBD1 (6 bases). V lost 6 bases and J 2 bases, leaving 17 bases between the germline ends. This CDR3 is built from 16 residues. CDR1 and CDR2 from the germline V gene are MDHEN and SYDVKM. CDR3 residues: CASRPRGGGGNQPQHF. The DNA of the CDR3 is TGTGCCAGCAGGCCAAGAGGGGGTGGGGGCAATCAGCCCCAGCATTTT.

The gene calls are TRBV29-1 and TRBJ2-7; D remains ambiguous. V was trimmed by 4 bases and J by 4 bases, leaving 11 bases between them. Germline V CDR1 and CDR2: SQVTM, ANQGSEA. This CDR3 is built from 12 residues. The CDR3 spells CSVATTRYEQYF. For the CDR3, the DNA is TGCAGCGTTGCAACCACCCGGTACGAGCAGTACTTC.

J is TRBJ1-1 and V is TRBV3-1; TRBD1 matches at 9 bases. The CDR3 has 14 residues. Germline lookup yields CDR1 LGHDT and CDR2 YNNKEL (reference sequence). Trimming at V came to 6 bases and at J to 4 bases, leaving 6 bases not matched to a gene. The chain's CDR3 is CASRQGQGGTEAFF. DNA for the CDR3: TGTGCCAGCAGACAGGGACAGGGTGGCACTGAAGCTTTCTTT.

The chain is built from TRBV20-1 and TRBJ1-2; D perhaps matches TRBD1 (6 bases). Per the germline V gene, CDR1 is DFQATT and CDR2 is SNEGSKA (reference sequence). This CDR3 is built from 13 residues. With 2 bases removed from V and 4 bases from J, the gap between germline ends came to 11 bases. CDR3 residues: CSARRGSGYGYTF. The CDR3 DNA sequence: TGCAGTGCTAGAAGGGGGTCAGGCTATGGCTACACCTTC.

This clonotype came up many times. V is TRBV2 and J is TRBJ2-2; D remains ambiguous. This CDR3 contains 14 residues. Germline values: CDR1 SNHLY, CDR2 FYNNEI. The germline V and J ends were trimmed by 6 bases and 6 bases, with 14 bases remaining between them. The CDR3 nucleotides are TGTGCCAGCAGAGAGATTTTAGCCCCCGGGGAGCTGTTTTTT. It encodes CASREILAPGELFF.

The sample holds many counts of this clonotype. The chain links TRBV7-3 to TRBJ2-3; 8 bases fit TRBD2. The CDR3 is 15 residues long. The V and J ends lost 7 bases and 2 bases, in that order; junction bases with no gene match: 8. The germline V gene encodes CDR1 SGHTA and CDR2 FQGTGA. CDR3 coding DNA: TGTGCCAGCACCGATTCGGGACTAGACACAGATACGCAGTATTTT. It specifies CASTDSGLDTDTQYF.

In this sample, this clonotype turned up a few times. The chain joins TRBV6-1 to TRBJ1-5; 8 bases align to TRBD1. Trimming took 0 bases from V and 11 from J; bases not matched to a gene: 18. CDR1 is MNHNS, CDR2 SASEGT, per germline. This CDR3 is 18 amino acids long. The CDR3 is CASSEALFRDRPGGAQHF. The CDR3 DNA reads TGTGCCAGCAGTGAAGCCCTATTCCGGGACAGGCCGGGTGGGGCCCAGCATTTT.

This sequence joins TRBV28 and TRBJ2-1; D might be TRBD2 (5 bases). This CDR3 is 14 amino acids long. The V end was cut by 6 bases, the J end by 2 bases, with 11 bases between. Germline CDR1 reads MDHEN; CDR2 reads SYDVKM. The CDR3 region is CASRSLGTYNEQFF. CDR3 DNA sequence: TGTGCCAGCAGATCACTAGGGACCTACAATGAGCAGTTCTTC.

Many counts were recorded for this clonotype. This chain connects TRBV27 to TRBJ1-2; D is undetermined. The germline V and J ends were trimmed by 3 bases and 5 bases, with 13 bases remaining between them. The CDR3 contains 14 residues. Germline lookup yields CDR1 MNHEY and CDR2 SMNVEV (reference sequence). The DNA for the CDR3 is TGTGCCAGCAGTTTCCGGGTAGTGGGGTATGGCTACACCTTC. The encoded protein is CASSFRVVGYGYTF.

This clonotype was observed at least ten times. J is TRBJ1-1 and V is TRBV6-6; D not resolved. Germline V lookup: CDR1 MNHNY, CDR2 SVGAGI (reference sequence). The CDR3 sequence is 15 residues long. V lost 0 bases and J lost 5, with 13 bases in between. This CDR3 reads CASSYSATVRTEAFF. CDR3 nucleotides: TGTGCCAGCAGTTACTCGGCGACCGTGCGGACTGAAGCTTTCTTT.

The chain uses TRBV29-1 and TRBJ1-4, with TRBD1 as a possible D gene (6 bases). Per germline, CDR1 SQVTM and CDR2 ANQGSEA. V gave up 0 bases and J gave up 6 bases, with 14 bases separating them. CDR3 length: 15 residues. CDR3 residues: CSVEDAGASYEKLFF. DNA of the CDR3: TGCAGCGTTGAAGATGCAGGGGCTAGTTATGAAAAACTGTTTTTT.

This clonotype was seen repeatedly, ten times or more. Mismatch with germline at one junction end may stem from a read error. The chain joins TRBV7-2 to TRBJ1-3, with D tentatively TRBD1 (5 bases). Germline-derived CDR1 and CDR2 are SGHTA and FQGNSA. The CDR3 consists of 11 residues. CDR3 DNA: TGTGCCAGCAGCTTAGCCGGGACGAGAGATTTT. Amino acids: CASSLAGTRDF. Complete variable domain (other parts from reference TRBV7-2 and TRBJ1-3): GAGVSQSPSNKVTEKGKDVELRCDPISGHTALYWYRQSLGQGLEFLIYFQGNSAPDKSGLPSDRFSAERTGGSVSTLTIQRTQQEDSAVYLCASSLAGTRDFGEGSWLTVV.

Many counts were recorded for this clonotype. This chain links TRBV20-1 with TRBJ2-5; D gene uncertain. The CDR3 consists of 13 residues. Germline V lookup: CDR1 DFQATT, CDR2 SNEGSKA (reference sequence). The V gene lost 2 bases and the J gene lost 5 bases, with 12 bases spanning the gap. The DNA for the CDR3 is TGCAGTGCTAGAAGGACCCCCGGGGAGACCCAGTACTTC. It codes for CSARRTPGETQYF.

This clonotype was seen only a few times. The chain is built from TRBV15 and TRBJ1-1; TRBD1 aligns across 7 bases. Germline assignment: CDR1 LNHNV and CDR2 YYDKDF (reference sequence). V lost 4 bases and J lost 8; bases outside the gene matches: 7. This CDR3 region has 13 residues. Here the CDR3 DNA reads TGTGCCACCAGCAAACAAGACAGGGCGGAAGCTTTCTTT. This translates into CATSKQDRAEAFF. Full variable domain (rest looked up from reference TRBV15 and TRBJ1-1): DAMVIQNPRYQVTQFGKPVTLSCSQTLNHNVMYWYQQKSSQAPKLLFHYYDKDFNNEADTPDNFQSRRPNTSFCFLDIRSPGLGDTAMYLCATSKQDRAEAFFGQGTRLTVV.

This clonotype was seen repeatedly, ten times or more. CDR3 loop: CASSSEVPTVNTEAFF. DNA for the CDR3: TGTGCCAGCAGCTCAGAAGTTCCAACGGTGAACACTGAAGCTTTCTTT. The V gene is TRBV7-9, the J gene TRBJ1-1; D gene uncertain. This CDR3 contains 16 residues. V dropped 4 bases and J dropped 0 bases, with 15 bases sitting between them. Per the germline V gene, CDR1 is SEHNR and CDR2 is FQNEAQ (reference sequence).

This chain uses TRBV20-1 with TRBJ2-3, with 10 bases fitting TRBD2. The germline gives CDR1 DFQATT, CDR2 SNEGSKA (reference sequence). The CDR3 is 14 residues long. Unmatched junction bases numbered 7, after V lost 6 bases and J lost 4 bases. The CDR3 loop is CSATSSGRSDTQYF. Written as DNA, the CDR3 is TGCAGTGCCACCTCTAGCGGGAGATCAGATACGCAGTATTTT.

This clonotype was seen at least ten times. J is TRBJ2-5 and V is TRBV6-1, with 9 bases identical to TRBD2. V shed 7 bases and J 5 bases; nucleotides not matched to a gene: 17. Germline CDR1 reads MNHNS; CDR2 reads SASEGT. The CDR3 has 17 residues. The CDR3 loop is CASTPRNSGRSGETQYF. The CDR3 bases are TGTGCCAGCACCCCCCGTAATAGCGGGAGAAGTGGGGAGACCCAGTACTTC.

The chain combines TRBV27 with TRBJ1-1, with D possibly TRBD1 on 6 matching bases. Germline CDR1 MNHEY, CDR2 SMNVEV (reference sequence). The CDR3 runs to 13 residues. Trimming took off 5 bases at V and 4 bases at J, with 11 bases between the two ends. CDR3: CASSRPGVTEAFF. CDR3 DNA sequence: TGTGCCAGCAGTAGACCAGGGGTCACTGAAGCTTTCTTT.

This clonotype was detected many times. The genes are TRBV11-3 and TRBJ2-1; D remains unclear. CDR3 length: 11 amino acids. Germline V gene sequence: CDR1 SGHNT, CDR2 YENEEA. V gave up 2 bases and J gave up 8 bases, with 4 bases separating them. CDR3 nucleotide sequence: TGTGCCAGCAGCTTACACTATGAGCAGTTCTTC. Translating it yields CASSLHYEQFF.

This clonotype was counted only a few times. This chain links TRBV20-1 with TRBJ2-7; D gene uncertain. In germline, CDR1 is DFQATT, CDR2 SNEGSKA (reference sequence). Trimming took off 6 bases at V and 1 base at J, with 13 bases between the two ends. The CDR3 spans 13 residues. CDR3: CSASRAVSYEQYF. DNA of the CDR3: TGCAGTGCCTCCCGGGCAGTTTCCTACGAGCAGTACTTC.

The chain employs TRBV15 and TRBJ2-5; D unclear. The CDR3 is made up of 13 amino acids. Germline CDR1 and CDR2: LNHNV and YYDKDF (reference sequence). V was shortened by 3 bases and J by 5 bases, with 10 bases between the two germline ends. The CDR3: CATSRSGYETQYF. The DNA of the CDR3 is TGTGCCACCAGCAGGTCAGGCTACGAGACCCAGTACTTC.